This T cell receptor (beta chain) came from a study of CD8+CD57+ T cells in acquired aplastic anemia. Study context: Sorting CD4+ and CD8+ cells gave DNA averaging about 2.9 ug. As sequenced from healthy donors, CD4+ cells averaged roughly 11 million reads.

This clonotype was seen many times. Its specificity is not known. Regarding the study as a whole: Some 31 CD8+ CDR3 sequences were shared between patients and controls. Controls did not differ significantly from patients in CD8+ Simpson's diversity.

Genomic DNA was employed as the template in profiling TCR beta VDJ and CDR3. TCRdb fed the reads into MiXCR, producing one record per CDR3 protein. The repertoire holds under 200,000 distinct CDR3 sequences, with 35% to 55% as singletons. Sequencing used sorted CD4+, CD8+, or CD8+CD57+ T cells (not recorded which) from PBMCs. The TCR comes from a human donor in good health.

The CDR3 protein is CASSIGTGNGELFF. Here the CDR3 DNA reads TGTGCCAGTAGTATCGGGACAGGGAACGGGGAGCTGTTTTTT. The V call is TRBV19, the J call TRBJ2-2; 9 nucleotides match TRBD1. The CDR3 loop spans 14 amino acids. CDR1 and CDR2 from the germline V gene are LNHDA and SQIVND (reference sequence). Losses at the gene ends were 3 bases for V and 7 bases for J; bases not matched to a gene: 3.